Sequencing of this TCR beta chain was carried out in a study of blood T cell repertoires in COVID-19. Study-level information: Donors in the United States, Italy and Spain gave samples during acute or convalescent COVID-19. Sources were T cells, B-cell-depleted T cells, or PBMCs; the material itself was cDNA or gDNA.

Only in-frame clones appear in the TCRdb table, and some are missing; sequencing was by immunoSEQ multiplex PCR. The sample records roughly 200,000 clones, around nine tenths being singletons. Specimen: peripheral blood. The TCR comes from a man aged 35-49 years with active or convalescent COVID-19.

CDR3 loop: CATSDFRGRETNTGELFF. CDR3 sequence (DNA): TGTGCCACCAGTGATTTTAGGGGGCGGGAAACGAACACCGGGGAGCTGTTTTTT. The chain recombines TRBV24-1 with TRBJ2-2, with D perhaps TRBD1 (7 bases). This CDR3 has 18 residues. The germline CDR1 and CDR2 sequences are KGHDR and SFDVKD. Trimming took 1 base from V and 0 from J, leaving 14 bases between them.